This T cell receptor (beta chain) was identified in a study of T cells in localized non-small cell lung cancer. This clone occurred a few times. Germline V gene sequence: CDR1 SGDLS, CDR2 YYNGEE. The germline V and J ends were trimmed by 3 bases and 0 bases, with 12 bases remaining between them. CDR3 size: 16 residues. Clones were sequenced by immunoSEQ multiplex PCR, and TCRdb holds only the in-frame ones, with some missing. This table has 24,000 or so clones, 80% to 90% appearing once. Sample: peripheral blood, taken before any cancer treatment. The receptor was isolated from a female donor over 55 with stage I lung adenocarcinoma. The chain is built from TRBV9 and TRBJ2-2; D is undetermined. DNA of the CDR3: TGTGCCAGCAGCGATGGTCGACGGACGAACACCGGGGAGCTGTTTTTT. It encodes CASSDGRRTNTGELFF.